One and the same sample provided the 31 T cell receptor beta chains below, sequenced in a study of shared clonotypes between healthy human individuals (dated by TCRdb to the early 2020s). To prepare the library, the immunoSEQ multiplex PCR assay was applied. TCRdb retrieved this table from immuneACCESS and kept in-frame rearrangements only. Not all clones are present; in checked studies, unresolved V genes account for under half, and no reason is known for the remainder. The sample table lists some 1.5 million clones, over 95% of them with a count of one. Over 1% of the sample comes from the top ten. The material sequenced was naive CD4+ T cells sorted from blood. This sample's cell subset or site label indicates: CD45RA+ positively selected. The receptors derive from a man aged 25 to 45 in good health.

The rearrangement uses TRBV2 and TRBJ2-2, with 10 nucleotides matching TRBD2. CDR3 length: 17 residues. The germline V gene encodes CDR1 SNHLY and CDR2 FYNNEI. With V trimmed by 2 bases and J by 1 base, 4 bases remained unmatched. CDR3 loop: CASSERAGGLNTGELFF. In DNA form, the CDR3 reads TGTGCCAGCAGTGAAAGAGCGGGAGGGCTGAACACCGGGGAGCTGTTTTTT.

This chain uses TRBV9 with TRBJ2-3; no reliable D call. Germline V gene lookup returns CDR1 SGDLS and CDR2 YYNGEE. The CDR3 covers 15 residues. Trimming stripped 0 bases from V and 4 bases from J, with 12 bases between. Written as DNA, the CDR3 is TGTGCCAGCAGCGTAGTGCCTACACCTCCAGATACGCAGTATTTT. This translates into CASSVVPTPPDTQYF.

CDR3 DNA: TGTGCCCACAGTCTAGGGCTAGCGGGAGCAGATACGCAGTATTTT. Translation gives CAHSLGLAGADTQYF. The chain links TRBV30 to TRBJ2-3; 10 bases agree with TRBD2. J gave up 4 bases and V 8 bases, and 12 bases lay outside the gene matches. Germline lookup yields CDR1 GTSNPN and CDR2 SVGIG (reference sequence). CDR3 length: 15 amino acids.

In regard to this clone: The same CDR3 is also encoded by other DNA sequences in this sample. This chain joins TRBV18 and TRBJ1-1; TRBD1 matches at 10 bases. J was trimmed by 5 bases and V by 3 bases; bases with no gene match: 3. The V gene's germline CDR1 is KGHSH and CDR2 LQKENI. This CDR3 is built from 14 residues. CDR3 loop: CASSPGDRGTEAFF. The CDR3 nucleotides are TGTGCCAGCTCACCGGGGGACAGGGGAACTGAAGCTTTCTTT.

Only one count was recorded for this clone. The chain uses TRBV5-8 and TRBJ2-1, with D possibly called TRBD1 or TRBD2 (5 bases each). The CDR3 is made up of 14 amino acids. V lost 0 bases and J 12 bases, leaving 16 bases between the germline ends. From germline, CDR1 is SGHTS and CDR2 YDEGEE. The CDR3 sequence: CASSLEVGAYGQFF. The CDR3 coding sequence is TGTGCCAGCAGCTTGGAGGTCGGGGCTTACGGGCAGTTCTTC.

The CDR3 loop is CASSLAGMREQYF. Written as DNA, the CDR3 is TGTGCCAGCAGCTTGGCGGGAATGCGCGAGCAGTACTTC. This chain uses TRBV5-4 with TRBJ2-7; TRBD2 is a possible D gene (5 bases). The V and J ends lost 0 bases and 6 bases respectively, with 10 bases between them. Per the germline V gene, CDR1 is SGHNT and CDR2 is YYREEE (reference sequence). The CDR3 extends over 13 amino acids.

This chain uses TRBV11-1 with TRBJ1-2, with D possibly matching TRBD1 (6 bases). V was pared by 5 bases and J by 2 bases, with 9 bases between. The CDR3 totals 13 residues. Germline lookup yields CDR1 SGHAT and CDR2 FQDESV (reference sequence). The CDR3 region has the DNA TGTGCCAGCAGCCCCCAGGGGAACTATGGCTACACCTTC. This gives the protein CASSPQGNYGYTF.

The chain is built from TRBV2 and TRBJ2-3; D ambiguous. The CDR3 totals 11 residues. The V gene lost 5 bases and the J gene lost 15 bases, with 15 bases spanning the gap. Germline lookup yields CDR1 SNHLY and CDR2 FYNNEI. CDR3 residues: CASSPGPRLYF. The CDR3, as DNA: TGTGCCAGCAGTCCGGGCCCCCGCCTCTATTTT.

The V gene is TRBV4-3, the J gene TRBJ2-5; the match to TRBD1 covers 9 bases. The V and J ends lost 0 bases and 5 bases, in that order; junction bases with no gene match: 4. Germline-derived CDR1 and CDR2 are LGHNA and YSLEER. The CDR3 extends over 15 amino acids. The DNA of the CDR3 is TGCGCCAGCAGCCAAGACGGACAGGGGACCGAGACCCAGTACTTC. It translates to CASSQDGQGTETQYF.

This clone has more than one count but fewer than ten. The rearrangement joins TRBV9 to TRBJ2-7; D is ambiguous. This CDR3 region has 14 residues. Germline V gives CDR1 SGDLS, CDR2 YYNGEE. Trimming removed 0 bases at V and 6 bases at J, with 13 bases between. This chain's CDR3 is CASSVDLELSEQYF. CDR3 DNA sequence: TGTGCCAGCAGCGTAGACTTGGAGCTTTCCGAGCAGTACTTC.

V gene TRBV6-5 combines with J gene TRBJ2-7; perhaps TRBD2 as D (6 bases). The CDR3 contains 15 residues. Germline lookup yields CDR1 MNHEY and CDR2 SVGAGI. Trimming pared 0 bases from V and 4 bases from J, leaving 13 bases between. The CDR3 here is CASSYSRDSLYEQYF. CDR3 DNA sequence: TGTGCCAGCAGTTACTCGAGGGACTCGCTATACGAGCAGTACTTC.

This chain joins TRBV5-4 and TRBJ2-7; D unresolved. The CDR3 runs to 14 residues. Germline assignment: CDR1 SGHNT and CDR2 YYREEE (reference sequence). V was trimmed by 2 bases and J by 0 bases, leaving 9 bases between them. CDR3 residues: CASSLEQSSYEQYF. In DNA, the CDR3 is TGTGCCAGCAGCTTAGAACAGTCCTCCTACGAGCAGTACTTC.

This chain connects TRBV5-5 to TRBJ1-1, with TRBD1 as a possible D gene (5 bases). The V end lost 6 bases, the J end lost 4 bases, and 22 bases lay between the germline ends. This CDR3 has 16 residues. CDR1 and CDR2 (germline): SGHKS, YYEKEE (reference sequence). As DNA, the CDR3 is TGTGCCAGCACGGCGGCTCCCACCGTGAGGGGCACTGAAGCTTTCTTT. It codes for CASTAAPTVRGTEAFF.

The CDR3 region has the DNA TGTGCCAGCTCATCTTGGACAGGGGTACTCACCTACAATGAGCAGTTCTTC. Translated: CASSSWTGVLTYNEQFF. The rearrangement joins TRBV18 to TRBJ2-1; 9 bases map to TRBD1. Looked up from germline, CDR1 is KGHSH and CDR2 is LQKENI. The CDR3 spans 17 residues. Trimming at V came to 5 bases and at J to 2 bases, leaving 10 bases not matched to a gene.

The CDR3 sequence: CASSFMHFYNEQFF. The CDR3 coding sequence is TGTGCCAGCAGTTTCATGCATTTTTACAATGAGCAGTTCTTC. V gene TRBV28 combines with J gene TRBJ2-1; D unresolved. From germline, CDR1 is MDHEN and CDR2 SYDVKM. The CDR3 has 14 amino acids. Trimming took off 3 bases at V and 4 bases at J, with 10 bases between the two ends.

The chain couples TRBV5-1 to TRBJ2-1; 9 positions agree with TRBD2. This CDR3 region has 16 residues. V was pared by 1 base and J by 7 bases, with 9 bases of the junction left unmatched. The germline gives CDR1 SGHRS, CDR2 YFSETQ. The chain's CDR3 is CASSLHFAGGDNEQFF. In nucleotides, the CDR3 is TGCGCCAGCAGCTTGCATTTTGCGGGAGGGGATAATGAGCAGTTCTTC.

In its sample, this clone was seen once. The chain carries TRBV27 and TRBJ2-7, with 7 bases identical to TRBD1. The CDR3 spans 14 residues. Germline V gives CDR1 MNHEY, CDR2 SMNVEV (reference sequence). The junction had 3 bases not matched to a gene; V was cut back by 2 bases and J by 2 bases. CDR3 coding DNA: TGTGCCAGCAGTTTAGGGGACAGAACCTACGAGCAGTACTTC. The encoded protein is CASSLGDRTYEQYF.

This clone was observed a few times. The chain has TRBV10-1 and TRBJ1-4; D is possibly TRBD1 (5 bases). Germline assignment: CDR1 WNHNN and CDR2 SYGVQD (reference sequence). The CDR3 sequence is 14 residues long. Trimming took off 3 bases at V and 6 bases at J, with 11 bases between the two ends. The CDR3 reads CASSDPGQDEKLFF. DNA for the CDR3: TGCGCCAGCAGTGACCCGGGGCAGGATGAAAAACTGTTTTTT.

The V and J genes are TRBV13 and TRBJ2-3, with a tentative D call TRBD2 (5 bases). Between the trimmed V and J ends, which lost 2 bases and 1 base, there was a span of 13 bases. CDR3 length: 16 residues. Germline V gene sequence: CDR1 PRHDT, CDR2 FYEKMQ (reference sequence). The CDR3 nucleotides read TGTGCCAGCAGCTTAAGGGTTGCGGGTGGCACAGATACGCAGTATTTT. This codes for CASSLRVAGGTDTQYF.

The rearrangement links TRBV5-1 to TRBJ2-1; 13 bases are shared with TRBD2. This CDR3 region has 14 residues. With V trimmed by 7 bases and J by 7 bases, 5 bases remained unmatched. Germline V CDR1 and CDR2: SGHRS, YFSETQ. Written as DNA, the CDR3 is TGCGCCAGCGGCCAACTAGCGGGAGGGAATGAGCAGTTCTTC. Protein product: CASGQLAGGNEQFF.

Only one count was recorded for this clone. The chain recombines TRBV5-1 with TRBJ2-4; tentatively, D is TRBD2 (5 bases). The CDR3 sequence is 15 residues long. Trimming left V 2 bases short and J 1 base short, with 10 bases between. Germline V gene sequence: CDR1 SGHRS, CDR2 YFSETQ. In DNA form, the CDR3 reads TGCGCCAGCAGCTTAAGTGCGGGTGCCAAAAACATTCAGTACTTC. This codes for CASSLSAGAKNIQYF.

J is TRBJ1-4 and V is TRBV6-6, with D perhaps matching TRBD1 (5 bases). V dropped 7 bases and J dropped 8 bases, with 23 bases sitting between them. Looked up from germline, CDR1 is MNHNY and CDR2 is SVGAGI (reference sequence). The CDR3 totals 16 residues. The CDR3 DNA follows: TGTGCCAGCAAAAATCCTGAGGGGCGTATAGGAGAAAAACTGTTTTTT. It translates to CASKNPEGRIGEKLFF.

The V gene is TRBV7-6, the J gene TRBJ2-3, with TRBD2 identical over 9 bases. The V gene's germline CDR1 is SGHVS and CDR2 FNYEAQ. The CDR3 contains 17 residues. The trim removed 0 bases at V and 4 bases at J, leaving 8 bases unmatched. CDR3 amino acids: CASSLAGGGRASDTQYF. The CDR3, as DNA: TGTGCCAGCAGCTTAGCGGGTGGCGGGAGGGCCTCAGATACGCAGTATTTT.

CDR3 nucleotide sequence: TGCGCCAGCAGAGCCGGACTTAACTACGAGCAGTACTTC. The encoded protein is CASRAGLNYEQYF. The genes are TRBV5-1 and TRBJ2-7, with a weak D call TRBD2 (5 bases). Trimming took off 5 bases at V and 3 bases at J, with 12 bases between the two ends. The CDR3 contains 13 residues. Per germline, CDR1 SGHRS and CDR2 YFSETQ. Full variable domain (rest looked up from reference TRBV5-1 and TRBJ2-7): KAGVTQTPRYLIKTRGQQVTLSCSPISGHRSVSWYQQTPGQGLQFLFEYFSETQRNKGNFPGRFSGRQFSNSRSEMNVSTLELGDSALYLCASRAGLNYEQYFGPGTRLTVT.

The chain recombines TRBV21-1 with TRBJ2-7; the table names TRBD1, a call not compared with the DNA. TRBV21-1 corresponds to a pseudogene. The CDR3 has 11 residues. Written as DNA, the CDR3 is TGTGCCAGCATTACAGAGCTGGAGCAGTACTTC. It encodes CASITELEQYF.

V is TRBV28 and J is TRBJ2-7, with 13 positions matching TRBD2. The CDR3 spans 17 residues. V shed 5 bases and J 2 bases; nucleotides not matched to a gene: 9. Germline CDR1 is MDHEN and CDR2 is SYDVKM. The CDR3 region is CASSRGLAGVPPYEQYF. As DNA, the CDR3 is TGTGCCAGCAGTCGCGGACTAGCGGGAGTTCCACCCTACGAGCAGTACTTC.

The count of this clone is one. The genes are TRBV27 and TRBJ2-7; D unclear. The ends were cut back, 5 bases at V and 3 bases at J, with 14 bases in the middle. The germline gives CDR1 MNHEY, CDR2 SMNVEV (reference sequence). The CDR3 has 14 residues. This CDR3 reads CASSNSLLNYEQYF. The CDR3 region has the DNA TGTGCCAGCAGTAACAGTTTACTTAACTACGAGCAGTACTTC.

The chain is built from TRBV18 and TRBJ2-2, with D perhaps matching TRBD2 (5 bases). This CDR3 comprises 14 residues. Germline CDR1 KGHSH, CDR2 LQKENI. V lost 6 bases and J lost 1, with 9 bases in between. The CDR3: CASSRGRNTGELFF. In nucleotides, the CDR3 is TGTGCCAGCTCCCGGGGAAGGAACACCGGGGAGCTGTTTTTT.

The CDR3 reads CASSLGLGPQYF. The CDR3, as DNA: TGTGCCAGCAGCTTAGGTCTAGGGCCGCAGTATTTT. The J gene is TRBJ2-3, the V gene TRBV7-9; D not certain. Trimming pared 1 base from V and 10 bases from J, leaving 9 bases between. CDR3 size: 12 residues. Germline-derived CDR1 and CDR2 are SEHNR and FQNEAQ (reference sequence).

The chain employs TRBV28 and TRBJ1-5; D call uncertain. Trimming removed 10 bases from V and 4 bases from J, with 14 bases in between. Germline CDR1 MDHEN, CDR2 SYDVKM. The CDR3 is made up of 13 amino acids. In DNA, the CDR3 is TGTGCCACCACCCGTATTACAAATCAGCCCCAGCATTTT. This codes for CATTRITNQPQHF. Together with reference TRBV28 and TRBJ1-5, the CDR3 gives the full variable domain: DVKVTQSSRYLVKRTGEKVFLECVQDMDHENMFWYRQDPGLGLRLIYFSYDVKMKEKGDIPEGYSVSREKKERFSLILESASTNQTSMYLCATTRITNQPQHFGDGTRLSIL.

The J gene is TRBJ2-5, the V gene TRBV18; maybe TRBD1 (6 bases). Trimming pared 6 bases from V and 5 bases from J, leaving 13 bases between. CDR1 is KGHSH, CDR2 LQKENI, per germline. The CDR3 contains 13 residues. The CDR3 spells CASSVTGFETQYF. CDR3 nucleotides: TGTGCCAGCTCTGTAACAGGGTTCGAGACCCAGTACTTC.